This TCR beta chain was observed in a study of control samples from healthy donors and cancer patients. This clone was seen a single time. Sequencing used immunoSEQ multiplex PCR; TCRdb keeps in-frame clones, though not all of them. The sample yields about 100,000 clones, around 89% seen once. The CDR3 extends over 15 amino acids. From germline, CDR1 is SNHLY and CDR2 FYNNEI. V was cut by 4 bases and J by 7 bases, with 17 bases left in between. Sequencing was done on a sample of blood. This chain joins TRBV2 and TRBJ1-5; D uncertain. The TCR comes from a man aged 30 to 45 in good health. The CDR3 DNA reads as TGTGCCAGCAGTGGGGATGGTGGGGTGGGCCAGCCCCAGCATTTT. It encodes CASSGDGGVGQPQHF.